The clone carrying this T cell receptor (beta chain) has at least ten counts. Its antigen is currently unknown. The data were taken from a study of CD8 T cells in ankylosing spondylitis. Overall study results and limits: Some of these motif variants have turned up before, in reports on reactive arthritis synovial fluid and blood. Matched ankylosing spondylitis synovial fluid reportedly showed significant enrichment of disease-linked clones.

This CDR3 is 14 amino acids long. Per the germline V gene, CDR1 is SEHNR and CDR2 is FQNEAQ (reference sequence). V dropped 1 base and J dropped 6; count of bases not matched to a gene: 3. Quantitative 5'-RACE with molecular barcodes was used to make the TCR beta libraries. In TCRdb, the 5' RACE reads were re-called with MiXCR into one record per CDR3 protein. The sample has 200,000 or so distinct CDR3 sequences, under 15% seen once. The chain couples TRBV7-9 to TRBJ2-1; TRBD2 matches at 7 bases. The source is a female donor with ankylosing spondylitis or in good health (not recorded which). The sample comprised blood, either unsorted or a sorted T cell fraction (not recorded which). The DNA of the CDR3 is TGTGCCAGCAGCTTAGATGGGACTACCAATGAGCAGTTCTTC. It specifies CASSLDGTTNEQFF.